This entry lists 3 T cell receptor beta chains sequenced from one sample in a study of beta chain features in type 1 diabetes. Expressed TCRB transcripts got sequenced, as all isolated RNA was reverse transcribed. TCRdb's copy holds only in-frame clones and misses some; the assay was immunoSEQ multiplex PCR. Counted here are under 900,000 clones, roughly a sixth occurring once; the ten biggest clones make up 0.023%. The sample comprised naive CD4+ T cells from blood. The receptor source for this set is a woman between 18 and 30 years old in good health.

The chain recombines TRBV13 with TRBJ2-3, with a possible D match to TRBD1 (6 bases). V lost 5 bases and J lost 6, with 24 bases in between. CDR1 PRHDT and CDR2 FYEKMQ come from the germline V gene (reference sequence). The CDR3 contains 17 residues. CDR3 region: CASSINPQRTGFDTQYF. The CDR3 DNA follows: TGTGCCAGCAGCATAAACCCTCAAAGAACAGGGTTTGATACGCAGTATTTT.

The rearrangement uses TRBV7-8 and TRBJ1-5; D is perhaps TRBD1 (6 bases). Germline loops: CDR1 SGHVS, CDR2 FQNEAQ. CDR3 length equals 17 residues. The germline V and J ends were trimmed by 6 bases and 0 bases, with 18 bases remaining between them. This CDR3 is CASSEGTRRYSNQPQHF. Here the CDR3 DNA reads TGTGCCAGCAGTGAGGGGACAAGAAGGTATAGCAATCAGCCCCAGCATTTT.

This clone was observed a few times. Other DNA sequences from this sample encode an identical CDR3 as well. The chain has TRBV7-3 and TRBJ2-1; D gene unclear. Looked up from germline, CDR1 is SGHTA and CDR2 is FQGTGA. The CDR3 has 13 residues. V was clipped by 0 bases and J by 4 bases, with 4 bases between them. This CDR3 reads CASSLTGYNEQFF. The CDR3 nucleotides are TGTGCCAGCAGCTTAACGGGGTACAATGAGCAGTTCTTC.